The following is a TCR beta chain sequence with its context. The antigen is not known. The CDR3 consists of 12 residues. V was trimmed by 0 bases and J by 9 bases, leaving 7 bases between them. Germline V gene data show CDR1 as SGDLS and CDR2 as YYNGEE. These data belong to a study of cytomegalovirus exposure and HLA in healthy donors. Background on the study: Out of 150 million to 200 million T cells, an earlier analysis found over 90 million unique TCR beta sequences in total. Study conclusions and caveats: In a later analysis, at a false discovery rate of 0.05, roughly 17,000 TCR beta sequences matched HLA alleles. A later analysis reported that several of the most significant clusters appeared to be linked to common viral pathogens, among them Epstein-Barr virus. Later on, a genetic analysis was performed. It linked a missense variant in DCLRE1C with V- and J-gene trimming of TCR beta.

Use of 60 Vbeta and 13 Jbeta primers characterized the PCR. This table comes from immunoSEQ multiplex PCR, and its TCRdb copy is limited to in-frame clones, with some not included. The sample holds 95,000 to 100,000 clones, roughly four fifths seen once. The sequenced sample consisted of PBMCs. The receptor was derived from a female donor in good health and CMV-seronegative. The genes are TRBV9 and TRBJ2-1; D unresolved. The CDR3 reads CASSVVYGEQFF. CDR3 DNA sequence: TGTGCCAGCAGCGTAGTCTATGGTGAGCAGTTCTTC.